One and the same sample provided the 21 T cell receptor beta chains below, sequenced in a study of T cells in Graves' hyperthyroidism and ophthalmopathy. From RNA transcripts, TCR beta CDR3 regions were amplified. HTBI primers drove first-round RT-PCR of the TCR CDR3. Each CDR3 protein gets one entry after TCRdb re-called the multiplex PCR reads with MiXCR. Of around 400,000 distinct CDR3 sequences in the sample, approximately 13% are singletons; the top ten hold 9% to 9.5%. Sequenced input: blood. Receptors were obtained from a woman under 30 with Graves' hyperthyroidism.

This clonotype was seen repeatedly, ten times or more. This rearrangement joins TRBV20-1 to TRBJ2-7, with D tentatively TRBD2 (6 bases). Per the germline V gene, CDR1 is DFQATT and CDR2 is SNEGSKA (reference sequence). CDR3 length equals 16 residues. Trimming took 0 bases from V and 0 from J, leaving 15 bases between them. CDR3 sequence reads: CSARDLSGRLSYEQYF. CDR3 nucleotides: TGCAGTGCTAGAGATCTCAGCGGGCGCCTCTCCTACGAGCAGTACTTC.

This clonotype was counted many times. The chain couples TRBV10-3 to TRBJ2-7; 11 bases align to TRBD2. V lost 8 bases and J lost 2; bases outside the gene matches: 8. The V gene's germline CDR1 is ENHRY and CDR2 SYGVKD. CDR3 length equals 15 residues. The CDR3 sequence is CAIGGSSGRTYEQYF. The CDR3 region has the DNA TGTGCCATCGGGGGATCTAGCGGGAGGACCTACGAGCAGTACTTC.

About this clonotype: Since a much larger clone is just one base distant, this may be a read error. This chain joins TRBV7-2 and TRBJ1-1; tentatively, D is TRBD1 (6 bases). The CDR3 length is 14 residues. The germline CDR1 and CDR2 sequences are SGHTA and FQGNSA. CDR3 sequence reads: CASSPVGAYTEASF. The CDR3 coding sequence is TGTGCCAGCAGCCCCGTGGGGGCGTACACTGAAGCTTCCTTT.

This clonotype was recorded many times. V usage is TRBV2 and J usage is TRBJ1-4; D not certain. Germline CDR1 and CDR2: SNHLY and FYNNEI. The V and J ends lost 8 bases and 4 bases respectively, with 11 bases between them. The CDR3 is 13 amino acids. In DNA, the CDR3 is TGTGCCAGCGAAAGATACTTTAATGAAAAACTGTTTTTT. Translation: CASERYFNEKLFF.

For this clonotype: Being one base from a much bigger clone, this may be a read error. This rearrangement joins TRBV9 to TRBJ1-2; unclear D gene. The CDR3 contains 16 residues. Deletions cut 0 bases from V and 0 bases from J, with 12 bases between. Germline CDR1 reads SGDLS; CDR2 reads YYNGEE. DNA of the CDR3: TGTGCCAGCAGCGTAGGTTCCGGGCCTTCTAACTATGGCTACACCTTC. Translation: CASSVGSGPSNYGYTF.

The chain couples TRBV19 to TRBJ1-1; maybe TRBD1 (6 bases). Germline V gives CDR1 LNHDA, CDR2 SQIVND (reference sequence). The CDR3 spans 16 residues. The V gene lost 5 bases and the J gene lost 1 base, with 17 bases spanning the gap. The chain's CDR3 is CASSLGQPLRNTEAFF. The CDR3 nucleotides read TGTGCCAGTAGTCTTGGACAGCCTCTCCGGAACACTGAAGCTTTCTTT.

Only a few counts were recorded for this clonotype. V is TRBV29-1 and J is TRBJ1-2, with TRBD1 matching over 7 bases. V lost 3 bases, J lost 2 bases, and 6 bases stayed unmatched. CDR3 length equals 14 residues. Germline CDR1 is SQVTM and CDR2 is ANQGSEA. The CDR3 spells CSVERRDRNYGYTF. The CDR3 DNA reads TGCAGCGTTGAGCGCCGGGACAGAAACTATGGCTACACCTTC.

The genes are TRBV18 and TRBJ1-3; no reliable D call. V was cut by 0 bases and J by 7 bases, with 10 bases left in between. The CDR3 loop spans 14 amino acids. CDR1 is KGHSH, CDR2 LQKENI, per germline. In nucleotides, the CDR3 is TGTGCCAGCTCACCACCGACCAAGGTGAACACCATATATTTT. Protein product: CASSPPTKVNTIYF.

This clonotype was detected ten times or more. The chain is built from TRBV7-9 and TRBJ1-2, with a weak D call TRBD1 (5 bases). The CDR3 is 14 residues long. Per the germline V gene, CDR1 is SEHNR and CDR2 is FQNEAQ (reference sequence). Between the trimmed V and J ends, which lost 2 bases and 6 bases, there was a span of 13 bases. The CDR3 loop is CASSLWGEVDGYTF. Written as DNA, the CDR3 is TGTGCCAGCAGCTTATGGGGGGAGGTGGATGGCTACACCTTC.

The chain uses TRBV28 and TRBJ1-6, with D hard to call. Trimming took off 6 bases at V and 10 bases at J, with 7 bases between the two ends. The CDR3 spans 11 residues. From germline, CDR1 is MDHEN and CDR2 SYDVKM. The CDR3 here is CASSLESPLHF. The CDR3 DNA sequence: TGTGCCAGCAGCCTAGAGTCACCCCTCCACTTT.

This clonotype was found many times. The chain carries TRBV2 and TRBJ2-2; D not certain. The CDR3 loop spans 14 amino acids. V dropped 7 bases and J dropped 2 bases, with 11 bases sitting between them. Germline CDR1 is SNHLY and CDR2 is FYNNEI. The CDR3 nucleotides read TGTGCCAGCATCCAATCAGACAACACCGGGGAGCTGTTTTTT. Translation gives CASIQSDNTGELFF.

This clonotype was seen at least ten times. The V and J genes are TRBV6-1 and TRBJ1-1; weak D call: TRBD1 (6 bases). This CDR3 is 15 amino acids long. V shed 5 bases and J shed 2 bases, with 15 bases lying between them. Per germline, CDR1 MNHNS and CDR2 SASEGT. CDR3 DNA sequence: TGTGCCAGCAGTTGGAGATCACAGGGAAACACTGAAGCTTTCTTT. The encoded protein is CASSWRSQGNTEAFF.

This clonotype was seen ten or more times. The V gene is TRBV28, the J gene TRBJ2-1; D may be TRBD1 or TRBD2 (5 bases each). The CDR3 contains 15 residues. Looked up from germline, CDR1 is MDHEN and CDR2 is SYDVKM. The V end was cut by 6 bases, the J end by 8 bases, with 20 bases between. The CDR3 nucleotides read TGTGCCAGCAGCCGGGGCTCTCTCTTTGAGGATGAGCAGTTCTTC. This translates into CASSRGSLFEDEQFF.

Details on this clonotype: Here the CDR3 omits its conserved ending phenylalanine or tryptophan, so a read error is the likely source. The chain joins TRBV24-1 to TRBJ2-2; D not certain. The CDR3 runs to 15 residues. V was shortened by 4 bases and J by 6 bases, with 14 bases between the two germline ends. The germline CDR1 and CDR2 sequences are KGHDR and SFDVKD. The CDR3 loop is CATSDPRRVAGELFS. CDR3 nucleotide sequence: TGTGCCACCAGTGACCCACGTAGGGTCGCCGGGGAGCTGTTTTCT.

The sample holds a few counts of this clonotype. This chain connects TRBV7-9 to TRBJ2-7; either TRBD1 or TRBD2 may supply D (5 bases each). V gave up 5 bases and J gave up 0 bases, with 11 bases separating them. The CDR3 is 14 amino acids. From germline, CDR1 is SEHNR and CDR2 FQNEAQ (reference sequence). CDR3 sequence: CASSHRDGSYEQYF. In DNA form, the CDR3 reads TGTGCCAGCAGCCACCGGGACGGCTCCTACGAGCAGTACTTC.

The V call is TRBV14, the J call TRBJ1-4, with unresolved D. The CDR3 has 16 amino acids. Germline V gene data show CDR1 as SGHDN and CDR2 as FVKESK. V was cut by 0 bases and J by 2 bases, with 10 bases left in between. CDR3 amino acids: CASSQESPQTNEKLFF. CDR3 nucleotides: TGTGCCAGCAGCCAAGAATCGCCGCAGACTAATGAAAAACTGTTTTTT.

This clonotype came up many times. This chain uses TRBV24-1 with TRBJ2-1; D gene ambiguous. CDR1 is KGHDR, CDR2 SFDVKD, per germline. This CDR3 contains 14 residues. V was trimmed by 4 bases and J by 7 bases, leaving 13 bases between them. CDR3 DNA sequence: TGTGCCACCAGTGAGGATGGGGTAGGGAATGAGCAGTTCTTC. It encodes CATSEDGVGNEQFF.

This clonotype appeared a single time. The junction shows a germline mismatch at one end, possibly a read error. The chain links TRBV2 to TRBJ2-3; D tentatively fits TRBD1 or TRBD2 (5 bases each). This CDR3 is built from 15 residues. Germline V gene lookup returns CDR1 SNHLY and CDR2 FYNNEI. CDR3 nucleotides: TGTGCCCGCAGTGAGTCCCGACGGGGCAGAGATACGCAGTATTTT. Translating gives CARSESRRGRDTQYF.

This clonotype has more than one count but fewer than ten. V is TRBV28 and J is TRBJ1-2; tentatively, D is TRBD1 (5 bases). V was pared by 2 bases and J by 4 bases, with 14 bases between. The germline gives CDR1 MDHEN, CDR2 SYDVKM. This CDR3 is built from 15 residues. The CDR3: CASSLPPGDPYGYTF. The CDR3 DNA reads as TGTGCCAGCAGTTTACCACCGGGGGACCCCTATGGCTACACCTTC.

This clonotype occurred once. The chain joins TRBV19 to TRBJ1-6; 8 bases align to TRBD1. After removal of 9 bases from V and 14 bases from J, the junction contained 12 bases not matched to a gene. In germline, CDR1 is LNHDA, CDR2 SQIVND (reference sequence). The CDR3 length is 13 residues. This CDR3 is CASHRGQGATLHF. The CDR3 DNA reads TGTGCCAGCCACCGCGGACAGGGTGCCACCCTCCACTTT.

This clonotype has at least ten counts. CDR3 protein: CSASQRGAYGYTF. The CDR3 DNA sequence: TGCAGTGCTAGCCAGAGAGGAGCCTATGGCTACACCTTC. This chain uses TRBV20-1 with TRBJ1-2; D gene ambiguous. Germline V gene sequence: CDR1 DFQATT, CDR2 SNEGSKA (reference sequence). V was trimmed by 3 bases and J by 4 bases, leaving 12 bases between them. The length of the CDR3 is 13 residues.